This T cell receptor beta chain is drawn from a study of identical twins. Trimming left V 6 bases short and J 2 bases short, with 12 bases between. The germline gives CDR1 ENHRY, CDR2 SYGVKD. The CDR3 covers 14 residues. General study findings and limits: The degree of excess twin sharing was weaker in beta out-of-frame sequences. It was cross-sectional statistical analysis, not following the same donors, that the conclusions relied on.

Using its own MiXCR run on the 5' RACE reads, TCRdb lists one record per CDR3 protein. The repertoire includes hundreds of thousands of distinct CDR3 sequences, approximately 25% of them detected once, and about 2.7% sits in the top ten. This clonotype was detected a few times. The target antigen is unknown. These same data were also listed under a study on T cells expressing NK-cell markers. Turning to that study: Investigators obtained TCR beta repertoires from sorted CD3+CD56+NKG2C+, CD3+CD56+NKG2C- and CD3+CD56-NKG2C+ T cells. Just one sequenced donor of eight was HCMV-seronegative, while seven were seropositive.

The sequencing sample was made of CD4+ T cells sorted from blood. The TCR originated in a woman in her late teens or twenties in good health. This chain uses TRBV10-3 with TRBJ2-3, with D tentatively TRBD2 (6 bases). The CDR3 loop is CAIRLAYPTDTQYF. CDR3 sequence (DNA): TGTGCCATCAGGCTAGCGTACCCCACAGATACGCAGTATTTT.